This TCR beta chain was profiled in a study of regulatory T cells in long-lasting Graves disease. Described time point: newly diagnosed GD, antithyroid drugs for less than 3 months. RNA extracted from PBMCs served as the sequencing template. Trimming removed 4 bases at V and 0 bases at J, with 19 bases between. Germline V gene sequence: CDR1 MGHRA, CDR2 YSYEKL. The CDR3 sequence is 18 residues long. This clonotype appeared many times. Arm-PCR of CDR3 regions and iRepertoire HTBI primers were the basis on which TCR beta libraries were built. TCRdb independently ran MiXCR on the multiplex PCR reads; one entry per CDR3 protein. Here the sample spans over 200,000 distinct CDR3 sequences, 15% to 20% being singletons. The same data also contributed to another study, on T cells in Graves' hyperthyroidism and ophthalmopathy.

The chain has TRBV4-1 and TRBJ1-5, with unresolved D. Sequences were derived from peripheral blood mononuclear cells (PBMCs), sampled at new diagnosis, from a patient treated with antithyroid drugs. The sequence was collected from a woman under 40 with Graves disease. The CDR3 sequence is CASSPQPPLGISNQPQHF. DNA for the CDR3: TGCGCCAGCAGCCCGCAACCCCCTCTTGGGATTAGCAATCAGCCCCAGCATTTT.